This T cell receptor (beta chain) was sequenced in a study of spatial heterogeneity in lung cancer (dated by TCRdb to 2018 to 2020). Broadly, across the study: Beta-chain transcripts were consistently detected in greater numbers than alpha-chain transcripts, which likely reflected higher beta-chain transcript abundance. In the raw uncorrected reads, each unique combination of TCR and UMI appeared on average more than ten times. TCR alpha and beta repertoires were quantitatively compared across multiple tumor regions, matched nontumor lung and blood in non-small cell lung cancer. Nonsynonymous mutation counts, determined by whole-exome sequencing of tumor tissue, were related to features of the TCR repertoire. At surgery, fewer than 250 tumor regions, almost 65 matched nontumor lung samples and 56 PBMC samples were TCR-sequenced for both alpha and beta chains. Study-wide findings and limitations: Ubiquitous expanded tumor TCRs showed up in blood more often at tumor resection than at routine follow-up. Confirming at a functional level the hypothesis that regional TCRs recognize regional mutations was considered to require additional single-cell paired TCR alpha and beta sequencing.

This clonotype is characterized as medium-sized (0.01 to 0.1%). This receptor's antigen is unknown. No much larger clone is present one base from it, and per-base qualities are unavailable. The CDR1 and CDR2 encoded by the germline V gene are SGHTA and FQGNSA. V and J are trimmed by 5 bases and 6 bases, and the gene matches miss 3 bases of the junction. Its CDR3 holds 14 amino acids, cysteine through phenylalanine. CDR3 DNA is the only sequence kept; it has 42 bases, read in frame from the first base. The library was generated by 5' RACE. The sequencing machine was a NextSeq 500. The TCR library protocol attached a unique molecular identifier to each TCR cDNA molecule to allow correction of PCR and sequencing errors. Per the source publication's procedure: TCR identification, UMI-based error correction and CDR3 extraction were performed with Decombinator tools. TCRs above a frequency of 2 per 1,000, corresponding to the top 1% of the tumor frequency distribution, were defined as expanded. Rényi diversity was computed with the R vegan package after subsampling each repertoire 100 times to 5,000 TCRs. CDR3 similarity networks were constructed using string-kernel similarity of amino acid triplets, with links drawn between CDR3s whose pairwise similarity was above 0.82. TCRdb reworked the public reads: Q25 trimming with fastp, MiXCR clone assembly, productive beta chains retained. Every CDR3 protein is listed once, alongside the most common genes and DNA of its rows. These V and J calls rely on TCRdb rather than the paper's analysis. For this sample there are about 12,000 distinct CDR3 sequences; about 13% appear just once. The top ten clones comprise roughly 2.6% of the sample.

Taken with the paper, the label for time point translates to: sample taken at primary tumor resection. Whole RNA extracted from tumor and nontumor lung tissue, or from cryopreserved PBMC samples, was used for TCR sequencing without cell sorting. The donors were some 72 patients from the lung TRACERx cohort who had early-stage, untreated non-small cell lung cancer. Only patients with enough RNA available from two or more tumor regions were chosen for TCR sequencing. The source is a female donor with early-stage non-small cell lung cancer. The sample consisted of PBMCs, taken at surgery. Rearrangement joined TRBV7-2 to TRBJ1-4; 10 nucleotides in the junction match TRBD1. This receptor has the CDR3 CASSKGQGYEKLFF. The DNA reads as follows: TGTGCCAGCAGCAAGGGACAGGGGTATGAAAAACTGTTTTTT.